The 14 T cell receptor beta chains in this list originate from one sample, sequenced in a study of blood T cell repertoires in COVID-19. Method: immunoSEQ multiplex PCR; TCRdb's copy keeps in-frame clones and lacks some. The sample contains approximately 60,000 clones, 70% to 80% of which appear only once. Sequenced: peripheral blood. These receptors came from a man aged 55 to 69 with acute or convalescent COVID-19.

The chain employs TRBV28 and TRBJ2-5; weak D call: TRBD1 (5 bases). The CDR3 extends over 15 amino acids. Germline V gene data show CDR1 as MDHEN and CDR2 as SYDVKM. V was trimmed by 2 bases and J by 5 bases, leaving 15 bases between them. CDR3 sequence: CASSLAGRVVETQYF. CDR3 bases: TGTGCCAGCAGTTTAGCCGGCAGGGTGGTCGAGACCCAGTACTTC.

The chain is built from TRBV20-1 and TRBJ2-1; TRBD2 is a possible D gene (5 bases). Germline loops: CDR1 DFQATT, CDR2 SNEGSKA (reference sequence). The CDR3 has 15 amino acids. Trimming took 3 bases from V and 4 from J, leaving 16 bases between them. CDR3 sequence reads: CSASRGGAGYNEQFF. In nucleotides, the CDR3 is TGCAGTGCTAGTCGGGGTGGAGCTGGGTACAATGAGCAGTTCTTC.

This sequence joins TRBV7-2 and TRBJ2-7, with a tentative D call TRBD2 (7 bases). In germline, CDR1 is SGHTA, CDR2 FQGNSA. The V end lost 5 bases, the J end lost 5 bases, and 16 bases lay between the germline ends. This CDR3 has 14 amino acids. The CDR3 loop reads CASSPFGGQDEQYF. The CDR3 nucleotides read TGTGCCAGCAGCCCCTTCGGGGGGCAAGACGAGCAGTACTTC.

This chain joins TRBV7-8 and TRBJ2-5; D may be TRBD2 (6 bases). CDR1 SGHVS and CDR2 FQNEAQ come from the germline V gene. The CDR3 length is 15 residues. V was shortened by 1 base and J by 4 bases, with 13 bases between the two germline ends. The CDR3, as DNA: TGTGCCAGCAGCTTAGTCGGGGGAAGGTCAGAGACCCAGTACTTC. It encodes CASSLVGGRSETQYF. The complete variable domain, with remaining parts taken from reference TRBV7-8 and TRBJ2-5, reads GAGVSQSPRYKVAKRGQDVALRCDPISGHVSLFWYQQALGQGPEFLTYFQNEAQLDKSGLPSDRFFAERPEGSVSTLKIQRTQQEDSAVYLCASSLVGGRSETQYFGPGTRLLVL.

V gene TRBV29-1 combines with J gene TRBJ2-7; 7 bases match TRBD1. Germline CDR1 SQVTM, CDR2 ANQGSEA. The CDR3 consists of 12 residues. The ends lost 4 bases at V and 7 bases at J; junction bases unmatched: 7. In nucleotides, the CDR3 is TGCAGCGTTGTTGAGGGGGCGGTTGAGCAGTACTTC. The encoded protein is CSVVEGAVEQYF.

The V gene is TRBV4-2, the J gene TRBJ1-5; TRBD1 might be the D (5 bases). Germline-derived CDR1 and CDR2 are LGHNA and YNFKEQ. The CDR3 sequence is 15 residues long. The ends were cut back, 3 bases at V and 5 bases at J, with 14 bases in the middle. CDR3 in DNA: TGTGCCAGCAGCCAGATCGACAGTGATGATCAGCCCCAGCATTTT. Amino acids: CASSQIDSDDQPQHF.

The chain couples TRBV4-3 to TRBJ1-4; D might be TRBD1 (6 bases). This CDR3 is built from 16 residues. Looked up from germline, CDR1 is LGHNA and CDR2 is YSLEER. V was cut by 3 bases and J by 3 bases, with 14 bases left in between. CDR3 sequence reads: CASSQTTGLPNEKLFF. CDR3 coding DNA: TGCGCCAGCAGCCAGACCACAGGGTTACCTAATGAAAAACTGTTTTTT.

The chain employs TRBV27 and TRBJ2-7; TRBD2 is a possible D gene (6 bases). V lost 4 bases and J 3 bases, leaving 10 bases between the germline ends. The CDR3 length is 13 residues. From germline, CDR1 is MNHEY and CDR2 SMNVEV (reference sequence). The chain's CDR3 is CASSSRDFYEQYF. The CDR3 DNA follows: TGTGCCAGCAGTTCCCGGGACTTCTACGAGCAGTACTTC.

This clone turned up a few times. The gene calls are TRBV6-6 and TRBJ1-2, with 9 bases matching TRBD1. V lost 3 bases to trimming and J lost 7 bases; unmatched junction nucleotides: 6. The CDR3 contains 14 residues. Germline V gene sequence: CDR1 MNHNY, CDR2 SVGAGI (reference sequence). The CDR3 nucleotides are TGTGCCAGCAGTTATAACAGGGGGCCCGCTGGCTACACCTTC. Protein: CASSYNRGPAGYTF.

The chain employs TRBV27 and TRBJ2-2; a possible D gene is TRBD2 (6 bases). Germline CDR1 and CDR2: MNHEY and SMNVEV (reference sequence). With 6 bases removed from V and 6 bases from J, the gap between germline ends came to 14 bases. The CDR3 is made up of 14 amino acids. This chain's CDR3 is CASSEGWEAGELFF. The CDR3 DNA reads TGTGCCAGCAGCGAGGGGTGGGAGGCCGGGGAGCTGTTTTTT.

The V and J genes are TRBV6-6 and TRBJ1-5; D ambiguous. Trimming removed 5 bases from V and 7 bases from J, with 9 bases in between. Germline assignment: CDR1 MNHNY and CDR2 SVGAGI (reference sequence). The CDR3 consists of 12 residues. CDR3 protein: CASSEGGQPQHF. CDR3 nucleotides: TGTGCCAGCAGTGAGGGCGGACAGCCCCAGCATTTT.

The gene calls are TRBV19 and TRBJ2-3; TRBD2 agrees at 8 bases. The germline V gene has CDR1 LNHDA and CDR2 SQIVND (reference sequence). The ends lost 6 bases at V and 1 base at J; junction bases unmatched: 9. CDR3 length: 16 amino acids. CDR3 loop: CASRQVSTSGTDTQYF. In DNA form, the CDR3 reads TGTGCCAGTAGGCAGGTGTCGACTAGCGGCACAGATACGCAGTATTTT.

The chain employs TRBV6-6 and TRBJ2-7; 7 positions agree with TRBD1. After removal of 2 bases from V and 5 bases from J, the junction contained 3 bases not matched to a gene. Germline V CDR1 and CDR2: MNHNY, SVGAGI (reference sequence). This CDR3 has 13 amino acids. The CDR3 loop is CASSYPDRDEQYF. The CDR3, as DNA: TGTGCCAGCAGTTACCCAGACAGGGACGAGCAGTACTTC.

The CDR3 DNA sequence: TGTGCCAGCTCGGAGATGGGACAGGGGCCCGGCTACACCTTC. Amino acid sequence: CASSEMGQGPGYTF. This chain links TRBV18 with TRBJ1-2; the match to TRBD1 covers 10 bases. Germline values: CDR1 KGHSH, CDR2 LQKENI. V was pared by 6 bases and J by 8 bases, with 9 bases of the junction left unmatched. The CDR3 loop spans 14 amino acids.